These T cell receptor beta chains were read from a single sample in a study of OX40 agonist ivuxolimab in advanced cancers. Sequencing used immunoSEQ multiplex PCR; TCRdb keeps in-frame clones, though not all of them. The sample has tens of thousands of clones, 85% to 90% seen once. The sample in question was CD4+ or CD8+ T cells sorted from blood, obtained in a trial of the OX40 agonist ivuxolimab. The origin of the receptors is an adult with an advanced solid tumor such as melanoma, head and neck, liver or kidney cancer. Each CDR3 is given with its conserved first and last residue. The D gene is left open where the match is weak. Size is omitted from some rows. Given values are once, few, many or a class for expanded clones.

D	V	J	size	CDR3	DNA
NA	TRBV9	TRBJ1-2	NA	CASSVGGVPYGYTF	TGTGCCAGCAGCGTAGGGGGGGTCCCCTATGGCTACACCTTC
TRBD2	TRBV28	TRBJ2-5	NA	CASSLGRGREGLKETQYF	TGTGCCAGCAGTTTAGGCCGCGGGCGGGAGGGATTAAAAGAGACCCAGTACTTC
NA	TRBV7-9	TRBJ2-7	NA	CASSHIRTYEQYF	TGTGCCAGCAGCCACATACGAACTTACGAGCAGTACTTC
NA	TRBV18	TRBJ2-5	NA	CASSPPGSTGLGFQGSRETQYF	TGTGCCAGCTCACCACCAGGCTCCACAGGGTTAGGTTTTCAGGGTAGCCGAGAGACCCAGTACTTC
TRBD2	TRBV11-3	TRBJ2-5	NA	CASRFRTDGTSHGRTQYF	TGTGCCAGTCGTTTTCGGACAGATGGGACTAGCCACGGGAGGACCCAGTACTTC
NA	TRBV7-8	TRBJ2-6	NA	CASSFQTGFSGANVLTF	TGTGCCAGCAGCTTCCAGACAGGCTTCTCTGGGGCCAACGTCCTGACTTTC
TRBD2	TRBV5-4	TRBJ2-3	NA	CASSPVGLAGGRGDTDTQYF	TGTGCCAGCAGCCCCGTGGGACTAGCGGGAGGGAGGGGGGACACAGATACGCAGTATTTT
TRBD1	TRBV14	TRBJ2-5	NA	CASSQGGTGGQRETQYF	TGTGCCAGCAGCCAAGGTGGGACAGGTGGACAACGAGAGACCCAGTACTTC
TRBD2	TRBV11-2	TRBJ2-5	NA	CASRRPGTSGGTQYF	TGTGCCAGCAGACGTCCCGGGACTAGCGGGGGGACCCAGTACTTC
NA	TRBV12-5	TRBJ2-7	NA	CASGLGGYEQYF	TGTGCTAGTGGTTTGGGAGGCTACGAGCAGTACTTC
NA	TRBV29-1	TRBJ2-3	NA	CSVLTRWADTQYF	TGCAGCGTTTTAACTAGGTGGGCAGATACGCAGTATTTT
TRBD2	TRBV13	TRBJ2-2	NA	CASMTGLAGGDTGELFF	TGTGCCAGCATGACGGGACTAGCGGGAGGAGACACCGGGGAGCTGTTTTTT
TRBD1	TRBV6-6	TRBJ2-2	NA	CASSSTGVETGELFF	TGTGCCAGCAGCTCGACAGGGGTGGAGACCGGGGAGCTGTTTTTT
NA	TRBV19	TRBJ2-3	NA	CASSVGGPDTQYF	TGTGCCAGTAGTGTAGGCGGTCCAGATACGCAGTATTTT
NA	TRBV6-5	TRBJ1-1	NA	CASSSRDGSTEAFF	TGTGCCAGCAGTTCCAGGGACGGGAGCACTGAAGCTTTCTTT
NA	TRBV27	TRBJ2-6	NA	CASSLLPRNVLTF	TGTGCCAGCAGTTTACTCCCCCGCAACGTCCTGACTTTC
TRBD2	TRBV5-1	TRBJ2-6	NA	CASSLVGLAGASGANVLTF	TGCGCCAGCAGCTTGGTGGGACTAGCGGGAGCCTCGGGGGCCAACGTCCTGACTTTC
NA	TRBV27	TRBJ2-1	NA	CASSYLRVDEQFF	TGTGCCAGCAGTTATTTAAGGGTTGACGAGCAGTTCTTC
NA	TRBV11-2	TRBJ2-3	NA	CASSLEGRLDTQYF	TGTGCCAGCAGCTTAGAGGGGCGGTTGGATACGCAGTATTTT
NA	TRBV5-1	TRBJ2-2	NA	CASSLGANTGELFF	TGCGCCAGCAGCTTAGGGGCGAACACCGGGGAGCTGTTTTTT
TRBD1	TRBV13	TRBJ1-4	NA	CASSSVTGGANEKLFF	TGTGCCAGCAGCTCCGTTACAGGGGGCGCTAATGAAAAACTGTTTTTT
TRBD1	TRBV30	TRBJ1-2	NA	CAWSILQGAAGYTF	TGTGCCTGGAGTATCCTCCAGGGGGCGGCTGGCTACACCTTC
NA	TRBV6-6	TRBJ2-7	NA	CASSPRGTYSYEQYF	TGTGCCAGCAGTCCACGGGGGACGTACTCCTACGAGCAGTACTTC
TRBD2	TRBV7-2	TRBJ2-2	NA	CASSAPLAGGVNGELFF	TGTGCCAGCAGCGCGCCTCTAGCGGGAGGGGTCAACGGGGAGCTGTTTTTT
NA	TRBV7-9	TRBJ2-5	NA	CASTSGAQETQYF	TGTGCCAGCACCTCGGGGGCTCAAGAGACCCAGTACTTC
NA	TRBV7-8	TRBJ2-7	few	CASSQGLASYEQYF	TGTGCCAGCAGCCAAGGACTGGCCAGTTACGAGCAGTACTTC
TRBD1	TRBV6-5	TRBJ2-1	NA	CASSPRAGQGREQFF	TGTGCCAGCAGTCCTCGTGCGGGACAGGGGCGTGAGCAGTTCTTC
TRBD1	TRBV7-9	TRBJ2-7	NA	CASDRDRGLEQYF	TGTGCCAGCGACCGGGACAGGGGACTCGAGCAGTACTTC
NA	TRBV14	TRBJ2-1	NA	CASSFGRRSSYNEQFF	TGTGCCAGCAGCTTCGGACGGAGGAGCTCCTACAATGAGCAGTTCTTC
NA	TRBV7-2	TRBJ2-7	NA	CASSLDGGTYEQYF	TGTGCCAGCAGCTTAGACGGCGGAACCTACGAGCAGTACTTC
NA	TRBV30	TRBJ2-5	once	CALVAGQQKETQYF	TGTGCCCTAGTGGCGGGACAGCAGAAAGAGACCCAGTACTTC
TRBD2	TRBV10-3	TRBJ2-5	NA	CAISDQAGGQETQYF	TGTGCCATCAGTGATCAAGCGGGGGGACAAGAGACCCAGTACTTC
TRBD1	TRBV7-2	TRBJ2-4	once	CASRAGTGGNIQYF	TGTGCCAGCCGAGCCGGGACAGGAGGAAACATTCAGTACTTC
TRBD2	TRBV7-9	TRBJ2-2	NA	CASSLSLGLAGATGELFF	TGTGCCAGCAGCTTATCATTGGGACTAGCGGGAGCTACCGGGGAGCTGTTTTTT
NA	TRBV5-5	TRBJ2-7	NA	CASSLEGGEQYF	TGTGCCAGCAGCTTGGAAGGGGGCGAGCAGTACTTC
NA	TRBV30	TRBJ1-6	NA	CALEPIGASPLHF	TGTGCCTTGGAACCTATAGGGGCTTCACCCCTCCACTTT
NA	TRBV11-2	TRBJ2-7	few	CASSQSLSYEQYF	TGTGCCAGCAGCCAGTCCCTCTCCTACGAGCAGTACTTC
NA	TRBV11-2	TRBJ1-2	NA	CASSSNSGGGYTF	TGTGCCAGCAGCTCCAACTCGGGGGGTGGCTACACCTTC
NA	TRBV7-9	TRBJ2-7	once	CASSLVTTGTWEQYF	TGTGCCAGCAGCTTAGTCACGACAGGAACGTGGGAGCAGTACTTC
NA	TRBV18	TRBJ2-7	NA	CASSQGEGAPYEQYF	TGTGCCAGCTCACAGGGGGAGGGGGCCCCCTACGAGCAGTACTTC
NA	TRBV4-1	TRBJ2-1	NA	CASSQREVQFF	TGCGCCAGCAGCCAGAGGGAGGTGCAGTTCTTC
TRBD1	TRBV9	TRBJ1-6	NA	CARRGQGYNSPLHF	TGTGCCCGACGGGGACAGGGGTATAATTCACCCCTCCACTTT
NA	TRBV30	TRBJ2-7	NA	CAYHKGLEQYF	TGTGCCTACCATAAGGGGCTGGAGCAGTACTTC
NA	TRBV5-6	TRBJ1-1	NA	CASSPPGGGTEAFF	TGTGCCAGCAGCCCCCCGGGGGGTGGTACTGAAGCTTTCTTT
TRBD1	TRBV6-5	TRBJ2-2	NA	CASSYPQGSGELFF	TGTGCCAGCAGTTACCCACAGGGGTCCGGGGAGCTGTTTTTT
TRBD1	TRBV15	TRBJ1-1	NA	CATSPRGTGHTEAFF	TGTGCCACCAGCCCTCGAGGGACAGGGCATACTGAAGCTTTCTTT
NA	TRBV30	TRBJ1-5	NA	CAWSVPGPSNQPQHF	TGTGCCTGGAGTGTGCCAGGACCAAGCAATCAGCCCCAGCATTTT
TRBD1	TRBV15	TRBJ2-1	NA	CATSRDRGLKSNEQFF	TGTGCCACCAGCAGGGACAGGGGGCTGAAGAGCAATGAGCAGTTCTTC